This T cell receptor beta chain was documented in a study of blood T cell repertoires in COVID-19. Study-level information: Samples of COVID-19 (acute and convalescent) were obtained from the United States, Italy and Spain. From T cells, B-cell-depleted T cells, or PBMCs came the material, which was cDNA or gDNA.

Original methodology: Researchers report that nucleated cell counts were estimated from reference gene primer amplification. Profiling relied on immunoSEQ multiplex PCR, and the TCRdb table lists in-frame clones only, not all of them. For V, J and clone size, that table is used; D and trimming come from the DNA. The data contain over 300,000 clones, approximately 88% of them singletons. The length of the CDR3 is 15 residues. Germline CDR1 MNHEY, CDR2 SVGAGI. V lost 11 bases to trimming and J lost 3 bases; unmatched junction nucleotides: 15. The sample was peripheral blood. The genes are TRBV6-5 and TRBJ2-7; TRBD1 matches at 8 bases. The sequence derives from a man younger than 35 who had recovered from COVID-19. In DNA form, the CDR3 reads TGTGCCGCTCATGAAAGAGGACAGGGATACTACGAGCAGTACTTC. This codes for CAAHERGQGYYEQYF.